The rows below give T cell receptor beta chains drawn from one sample of a study of response to subunit inactivated influenza vaccine. TCRdb re-derived calls from the RT-PCR reads in MiXCR, one entry per CDR3 protein. This sample has around 200,000 distinct CDR3 sequences; over 9.5% occur once, and the top ten carry 25% to 35%. These data are also associated with another study on T cells expressing NK-cell markers.

Sequencing was performed on CD8+ T cells sorted from PBMCs, taken roughly 12 days after vaccination. Source of these receptors: a middle-aged man who received an inactivated influenza vaccine. Each CDR3 is given with its conserved first and last residue. Fields, in order: J gene, V gene, D gene, clone size, CDR3 protein, CDR3 DNA. D genes are given only for firm matches. Size is stated for part of the rows, as once, few or many counts, or as a class when the clone is expanded.

J: TRBJ2-1; V: TRBV24-1; D: -; size: many; CDR3: CATSDLQTDYNEQFF; DNA: TGTGCCACCAGTGATTTGCAAACCGATTACAATGAGCAGTTCTTC
J: TRBJ1-5; V: TRBV15; D: -; size: -; CDR3: CATSREYRGNQPQHF; DNA: TGTGCCACCAGCAGAGAATACAGGGGCAATCAGCCCCAGCATTTT
J: TRBJ2-7; V: TRBV11-2; D: -; size: -; CDR3: CASSLSRGYEQYF; DNA: TGTGCCAGCAGCTTATCTCGCGGCTACGAGCAGTACTTC
J: TRBJ1-2; V: TRBV10-2; D: -; size: few; CDR3: CASSGQGKTYGYTF; DNA: TGCGCCAGCAGTGGTCAGGGGAAAACGTATGGCTACACCTTC
J: TRBJ1-1; V: TRBV4-2; D: -; size: few; CDR3: CASSQDQQGRGKGEAFF; DNA: TGTGCCAGCAGCCAAGATCAACAAGGCAGGGGAAAAGGTGAAGCTTTCTTT
J: TRBJ2-7; V: TRBV19; D: TRBD2; size: few; CDR3: CASSMGLAGTRSYEQYF; DNA: TGTGCCAGTAGTATGGGACTAGCGGGAACCAGAAGTTACGAGCAGTACTTC
J: TRBJ2-3; V: TRBV6-5; D: -; size: -; CDR3: CASSYSSGYTDTQYF; DNA: TGTGCCAGCAGTTACTCGAGCGGATACACAGATACGCAGTATTTT
J: TRBJ2-1; V: TRBV6-2/TRBV6-3; D: TRBD2; size: few; CDR3: CASSYPLSGTSGYNEQFF; DNA: TGTGCCAGCAGTTACCCCTTATCCGGGACTAGCGGTTACAATGAGCAGTTCTTC
J: TRBJ2-3; V: TRBV5-6; D: TRBD2; size: few; CDR3: CASSLTSGSSPFTDTQYF; DNA: TGTGCCAGCAGCTTAACTAGCGGGAGCTCCCCCTTCACAGATACGCAGTATTTT
J: TRBJ2-3; V: TRBV4-3; D: -; size: -; CDR3: CASSRLVGGHDTDTQYF; DNA: TGCGCCAGCAGCCGGCTCGTTGGGGGGCACGACACAGATACGCAGTATTTT
J: TRBJ1-5; V: TRBV12-3/TRBV12-4; D: -; size: few; CDR3: CASSPDGGNQPQHF; DNA: TGTGCCAGCAGTCCGGACGGGGGCAATCAGCCCCAGCATTTT
J: TRBJ2-1; V: TRBV11-1; D: TRBD1; size: many; CDR3: CASSLRAGTGVLEDEQFF; DNA: TGTGCCAGCAGCTTAAGGGCCGGGACAGGGGTCCTGGAAGATGAGCAGTTCTTC
J: TRBJ2-1; V: TRBV7-3; D: TRBD2; size: -; CDR3: CASSLTGLAELNEQFF; DNA: TGTGCCAGCAGCTTAACGGGACTAGCGGAGCTCAATGAGCAGTTCTTC
J: TRBJ2-5; V: TRBV5-6; D: -; size: few; CDR3: CASSSGTWQETQYF; DNA: TGTGCCAGCAGCTCCGGGACATGGCAAGAGACCCAGTACTTC
J: TRBJ2-1; V: TRBV4-2; D: TRBD2; size: many; CDR3: CASSQSFFAGGPDNEQFF; DNA: TGTGCCAGCAGCCAATCTTTTTTTGCGGGGGGGCCAGACAATGAGCAGTTCTTC
J: TRBJ2-5; V: TRBV7-9; D: TRBD2; size: few; CDR3: CASSSSGRPQETQYF; DNA: TGTGCCAGCAGCTCTAGCGGGAGGCCCCAAGAGACCCAGTACTTC
J: TRBJ2-2; V: TRBV3-1; D: TRBD1; size: medium-sized; CDR3: CASSPNPGGGTGELFF; DNA: TGTGCCAGCAGCCCAAACCCAGGGGGTGGCACCGGGGAGCTGTTTTTT
J: TRBJ2-7; V: TRBV6-1; D: -; size: few; CDR3: CASSAGLSYEQYF; DNA: TGTGCCAGCAGTGCGGGGCTTTCCTACGAGCAGTACTTC
J: TRBJ2-7; V: TRBV9; D: TRBD2; size: -; CDR3: CASSAWGLAGINEQYF; DNA: TGTGCCAGCAGTGCGTGGGGACTAGCGGGAATCAACGAGCAGTACTTC
J: TRBJ1-6; V: TRBV11-2; D: -; size: few; CDR3: CASSILPEGGRDNSPLHF; DNA: TGTGCCAGCAGCATTTTGCCCGAGGGGGGACGGGATAATTCACCCCTCCACTTT
J: TRBJ1-5; V: TRBV6-2/TRBV6-3; D: -; size: -; CDR3: CASSERGSNQPQHF; DNA: TGTGCCAGCAGTGAGAGGGGAAGCAATCAGCCCCAGCATTTT
J: TRBJ2-3; V: TRBV5-1; D: TRBD2; size: -; CDR3: CAGSGGGLTDTQYF; DNA: TGCGCCGGATCGGGGGGGGGCCTCACAGATACGCAGTATTTT
J: TRBJ1-6; V: TRBV20-1; D: -; size: -; CDR3: CSAREGSSYNSPLHF; DNA: TGCAGTGCAAGAGAGGGGAGCTCCTATAATTCACCCCTCCACTTT
J: TRBJ1-2; V: TRBV11-2; D: -; size: few; CDR3: CASSGGPLGYTF; DNA: TGTGCCAGCAGTGGAGGGCCCCTTGGCTACACCTTC
J: TRBJ2-1; V: TRBV25-1; D: -; size: many; CDR3: CATAYSGMWFF; DNA: TGTGCCACCGCTTATAGCGGAATGTGGTTCTTC
J: TRBJ2-7; V: TRBV28; D: TRBD2; size: few; CDR3: CASSLYRSREARTAYEQYF; DNA: TGTGCCAGCAGTTTATATCGGTCGCGGGAGGCAAGGACCGCCTACGAGCAGTACTTC
J: TRBJ2-7; V: TRBV4-3; D: -; size: few; CDR3: CASSHTSRDTPYEQYF; DNA: TGCGCCAGCAGCCACACATCACGGGACACCCCCTACGAGCAGTACTTC
J: TRBJ2-3; V: TRBV7-8; D: -; size: few; CDR3: CATAERDTQYF; DNA: TGTGCCACAGCGGAACGGGATACGCAGTATTTT
J: TRBJ2-5; V: TRBV29-1; D: -; size: many; CDR3: CSVEDSWGGGETQYF; DNA: TGCAGCGTTGAAGATAGCTGGGGCGGCGGGGAGACCCAGTACTTC
J: TRBJ2-7; V: TRBV10-3; D: -; size: -; CDR3: CAISESTRNYRSEQYF; DNA: TGTGCCATCAGTGAGTCGACTCGTAACTACCGAAGCGAGCAGTACTTC
J: TRBJ2-5; V: TRBV7-9; D: TRBD1; size: few; CDR3: CASSLIEARGRETQYF; DNA: TGTGCCAGCAGCTTGATCGAAGCCAGGGGGCGAGAGACCCAGTACTTC
J: TRBJ1-1; V: TRBV7-9; D: -; size: few; CDR3: CASGKDNTEAFF; DNA: TGTGCCAGCGGCAAAGATAACACTGAAGCTTTCTTT
J: TRBJ1-4; V: TRBV11-2; D: -; size: few; CDR3: CASSLSGVDEKLFF; DNA: TGTGCCAGCAGCTTATCAGGGGTGGATGAAAAACTGTTTTTT